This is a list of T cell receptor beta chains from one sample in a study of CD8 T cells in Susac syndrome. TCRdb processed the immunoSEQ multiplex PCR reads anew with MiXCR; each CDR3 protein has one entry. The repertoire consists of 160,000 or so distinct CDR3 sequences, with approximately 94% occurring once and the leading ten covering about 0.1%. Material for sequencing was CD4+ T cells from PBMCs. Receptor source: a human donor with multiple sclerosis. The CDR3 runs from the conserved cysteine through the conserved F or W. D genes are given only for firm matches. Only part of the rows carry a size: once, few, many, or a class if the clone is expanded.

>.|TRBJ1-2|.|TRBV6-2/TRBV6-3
TGTGCCAGCAGTTACTCAAACCAGCGCTACACCTTC
CASSYSNQRYTF
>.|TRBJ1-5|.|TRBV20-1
TGCAGTGCTAATGATGGGGCTTATCAGCCCCAGCATTTT
CSANDGAYQPQHF
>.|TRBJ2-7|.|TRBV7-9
TGTGCCAGCAGCTTGAGACTAGGGGCCTACGAGCAGTACTTC
CASSLRLGAYEQYF
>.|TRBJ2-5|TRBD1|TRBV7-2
TGTGCCAGCAGCTCGGGGGACAGGGGAGGCGGGGAGACCCAGTACTTC
CASSSGDRGGGETQYF
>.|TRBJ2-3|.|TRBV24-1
TGTGCCACCAGGGGGGTAGGCACAGATACGCAGTATTTT
CATRGVGTDTQYF
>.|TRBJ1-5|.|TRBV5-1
TGCGCCAGCGCCCCGGGGCCCGGGAGGGGCAATCAGCCCCAGCATTTT
CASAPGPGRGNQPQHF
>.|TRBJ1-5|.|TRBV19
TGTGCCAGTAGTCATGCCGGGGATAGACAGCCCCAGCATTTT
CASSHAGDRQPQHF
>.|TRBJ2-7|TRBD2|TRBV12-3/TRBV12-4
TGTGCCAGCAGCAGCGGACTAGGACGCGAGCAGTACTTC
CASSSGLGREQYF
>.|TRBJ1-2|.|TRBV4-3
TGCGCCAGCAGCCAACAGGGTAATTCGAACTATGGCTACACCTTC
CASSQQGNSNYGYTF
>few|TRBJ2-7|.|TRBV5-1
TGCGCCAGCAGCTCTGGCAGAGGGAGGGGGATCGACGAGCAGTACTTC
CASSSGRGRGIDEQYF
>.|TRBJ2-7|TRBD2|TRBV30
TGTGCCTGGAGTTCGGGGGGAAACGAGCAGTACTTC
CAWSSGGNEQYF
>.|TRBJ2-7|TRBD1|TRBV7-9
TGTGCCAGCAGCAAAGACAGGGTCTACGAGCAGTACTTC
CASSKDRVYEQYF
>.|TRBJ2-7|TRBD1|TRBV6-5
TGTGCCAGCAGTTACTCGGCCGGGACAGGGGGCTACGAGCAGTACTTC
CASSYSAGTGGYEQYF
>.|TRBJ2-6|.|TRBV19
TGTGCTTCGAGGAGGGAATGGAGCTCTGGGGCCAACGTCCTGACTTTC
CASRREWSSGANVLTF
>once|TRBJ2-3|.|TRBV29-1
TGCAGCGTTGATCATTCCCGGGAGCAAGATACGCAGTATTTT
CSVDHSREQDTQYF
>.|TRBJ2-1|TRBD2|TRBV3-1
TGTGCCAGCAGCCTCCCGGGACTAGCGGGAGCCCAGGTATTCTTC
CASSLPGLAGAQVFF
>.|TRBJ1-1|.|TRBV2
TGTGCCAGCGTCTCGGACAGCTGGAACACTGAAGCTTTCTTT
CASVSDSWNTEAFF